The 12 T cell receptor beta chains below all came from one sample that was sequenced in a study of post-analysis software for immune sequencing data. Study results and caveats: Five TRBV segments, including TRBV5-6, TRBV5-1 and TRBV20-1, were more frequent in patients than controls.

Unique molecular identifiers were carried by the TCR beta cDNA libraries. TCRdb recomputed calls from the PCR reads with MiXCR, one row per CDR3 protein. The sample records approximately 160,000 distinct CDR3 sequences, about 30% being singletons. These receptors' targets are unknown. The sequenced sample consisted of blood. Receptors originate from a girl aged 5-17 years with multiple sclerosis.

This clonotype was detected only a few times. V usage is TRBV19 and J usage is TRBJ2-7; TRBD1 is a possible D gene (7 bases). Trimming took off 9 bases at V and 3 bases at J, with 24 bases between the two ends. This CDR3 has 16 amino acids. Germline lookup yields CDR1 LNHDA and CDR2 SQIVND (reference sequence). The DNA of the CDR3 is TGTGCCAGCACAGAAGGGACAGCGACGGGGGACTACGAGCAGTACTTC. Amino acids: CASTEGTATGDYEQYF.

This clonotype was counted at least ten times. V usage is TRBV29-1 and J usage is TRBJ2-7; 7 bases map to TRBD1. Looked up from germline, CDR1 is SQVTM and CDR2 is ANQGSEA. V was clipped by 7 bases and J by 7 bases; unmatched bases: 13. The CDR3 length is 13 residues. DNA of the CDR3: TGCAGCGCCTTCGGACAGGTTACTGGGGAGCAGTACTTC. Amino acids: CSAFGQVTGEQYF.

The chain links TRBV25-1 to TRBJ1-1; D not certain. The CDR3 is 15 amino acids. Germline CDR1 MGHDK, CDR2 SYGVNS. Trimming took 6 bases from V and 0 from J, leaving 14 bases between them. In DNA form, the CDR3 reads TGTGCCAGCAGCGGAACCGGGTCTATGAACACTGAAGCTTTCTTT. Its protein is CASSGTGSMNTEAFF.

This clonotype showed up just a few times. This rearrangement joins TRBV5-1 to TRBJ2-3, with D unresolved. V dropped 4 bases and J dropped 0 bases, with 9 bases sitting between them. This CDR3 is built from 14 residues. Germline V gene data show CDR1 as SGHRS and CDR2 as YFSETQ. Written as DNA, the CDR3 is TGCGCCAGCAGCATTGGACCGAGCACAGATACGCAGTATTTT. Its translation is CASSIGPSTDTQYF.

This clonotype has at least ten counts. A read error may account for a junction end that differs from germline. The chain combines TRBV28 with TRBJ2-3, with D uncertain. This CDR3 is built from 12 residues. In germline, CDR1 is MDHEN, CDR2 SYDVKM. For the CDR3, the DNA is TGTGCCACCAGTCGCCGAGGAGATACGCAGTATTTT. Protein sequence: CATSRRGDTQYF.

This clonotype was seen ten or more times. The gene calls are TRBV3-1 and TRBJ2-7; D unresolved. The germline V gene has CDR1 LGHDT and CDR2 YNNKEL (reference sequence). The CDR3 is 12 residues long. The V end lost 6 bases, the J end lost 0 bases, and 6 bases lay between the germline ends. The CDR3 DNA reads TGTGCCAGCAGGTCCGTCTCCTACGAGCAGTACTTC. This translates into CASRSVSYEQYF.

CDR3 region: CASSYMGFGGEAFF. The CDR3 region has the DNA TGTGCCAGCAGTTATATGGGGTTCGGTGGTGAAGCTTTCTTT. The V gene is TRBV6-5, the J gene TRBJ1-1; D not certain. Trimming removed 3 bases at V and 7 bases at J, with 15 bases between. The length of the CDR3 is 14 residues. CDR1 and CDR2 from the germline V gene are MNHEY and SVGAGI.

This clonotype appeared many times. The rearrangement uses TRBV12-3 or TRBV12-4 and TRBJ2-3; D may be TRBD2 (6 bases). The CDR3 runs 18 residues. V was cut by 4 bases and J by 7 bases, with 27 bases left in between. The CDR3: CASSYSRDSLPAAHTQYF. The CDR3 DNA is TGTGCCAGCAGTTACTCCCGGGACTCCCTCCCCGCAGCCCATACGCAGTATTTT.

The genes are TRBV5-6 and TRBJ2-7; maybe TRBD1 (6 bases). Germline loops: CDR1 SGHDT, CDR2 YYEEEE. V lost 2 bases and J 6 bases, leaving 9 bases between the germline ends. There are 12 residues in the CDR3. The CDR3 bases are TGTGCCAGCAGCTTCGGGACAACCGAGCAGTACTTC. Translating it yields CASSFGTTEQYF. The complete variable domain, with remaining parts taken from reference TRBV5-6 and TRBJ2-7, reads DAGVTQSPTHLIKTRGQQVTLRCSPKSGHDTVSWYQQALGQGPQFIFQYYEEEERQRGNFPDRFSGHQFPNYSSELNVNALLLGDSALYLCASSFGTTEQYFGPGTRLTVT.

The table lists this clonotype with a few counts. This chain uses TRBV5-1 with TRBJ1-1, with 8 bases identical to TRBD1. The germline V gene encodes CDR1 SGHRS and CDR2 YFSETQ. V lost 0 bases and J lost 4; bases outside the gene matches: 5. This CDR3 is 15 amino acids long. In DNA, the CDR3 is TGCGCCAGCAGCTTGGGCCTGGGACAGGCCACTGAAGCTTTCTTT. This encodes CASSLGLGQATEAFF.

In this sample, this clonotype turned up many times. J is TRBJ2-7 and V is TRBV7-8, with 11 bases fitting TRBD2. CDR3 length equals 17 residues. Germline lookup yields CDR1 SGHVS and CDR2 FQNEAQ. V shed 4 bases, J shed 0 bases, and the junction held 8 bases outside the gene matches. The CDR3 loop reads CASSSIPGLADSYEQYF. The DNA for the CDR3 is TGTGCCAGCAGCTCCATTCCGGGACTAGCGGACTCCTACGAGCAGTACTTC.

For this clonotype: This could be a read error, since a much larger clone is one nucleotide away. This chain links TRBV4-1 with TRBJ2-7; D gene ambiguous. Germline CDR1 MGHRA, CDR2 YSYEKL. The CDR3 covers 13 residues. This CDR3 reads CAISQDPVGEQYF. The CDR3 nucleotides are TGCGCCATCAGCCAAGACCCCGTGGGGGAGCAGTACTTC.